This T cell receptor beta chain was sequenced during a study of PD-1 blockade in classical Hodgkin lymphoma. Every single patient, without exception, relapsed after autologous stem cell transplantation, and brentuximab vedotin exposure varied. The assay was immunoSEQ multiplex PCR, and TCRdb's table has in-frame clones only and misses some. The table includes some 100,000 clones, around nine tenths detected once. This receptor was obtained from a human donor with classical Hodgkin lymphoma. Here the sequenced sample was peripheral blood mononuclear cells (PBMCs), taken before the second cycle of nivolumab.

DNA for the CDR3: TGTGCCAGCAGTGCCACTCACAAGGGGGGCAATGAGCAGTTCTTC. It specifies CASSATHKGGNEQFF. This chain joins TRBV6-5 and TRBJ2-1; D might be TRBD1 or TRBD2, each matching 6 bases. Looked up from germline, CDR1 is MNHEY and CDR2 is SVGAGI. The CDR3 length is 15 residues. Trimming removed 5 bases from V and 6 bases from J, with 17 bases in between.